These 6 T cell receptor beta chains were all obtained from the same sample, sequenced in a study of blood T cell repertoires in COVID-19. Profiled with immunoSEQ multiplex PCR; TCRdb holds only in-frame clones, not every one. Among 150,000 to 200,000 clones listed, over 75% were seen once. The sample consisted of PBMCs or T cells enriched from blood (not recorded which). These receptors came from a man aged 35-49 years who had recovered from COVID-19.

The CDR3 is CASSGLLTGPPASRQQYV. The CDR3 DNA reads as TGTGCCAGCAGCGGCCTCCTCACAGGGCCACCTGCTAGTCGTCAGCAGTACGTC. The chain employs TRBV9 and TRBJ2-7; a possible D gene is TRBD1 (6 bases). Deletions cut 3 bases from V and 8 bases from J, with 30 bases between. Germline V CDR1 and CDR2: SGDLS, YYNGEE. This CDR3 is 18 amino acids long.

V gene TRBV6-6 combines with J gene TRBJ2-4; possibly TRBD1 for D (6 bases). Deletions cut 6 bases from V and 7 bases from J, with 13 bases between. The CDR3 runs 13 residues. Germline CDR1 MNHNY, CDR2 SVGAGI (reference sequence). This chain's CDR3 is CASRLNRANIQYF. CDR3 DNA: TGTGCCAGCAGACTAAACAGGGCGAACATTCAGTACTTC.

This chain joins TRBV27 and TRBJ1-2, with D perhaps matching TRBD1 (5 bases). The CDR3 covers 12 residues. The germline V gene encodes CDR1 MNHEY and CDR2 SMNVEV (reference sequence). V lost 2 bases to trimming and J lost 6 bases, with 7 bases between them. CDR3 coding DNA: TGTGCCAGCAGTTTAAGGGGCGATGGCTACACCTTC. Protein sequence: CASSLRGDGYTF.

This CDR3 reads CASSLSFVAGVEQYF. CDR3 sequence (DNA): TGTGCCAGCAGTTTATCGTTTGTGGCAGGGGTCGAGCAGTACTTC. This sequence joins TRBV27 and TRBJ2-7, with a weak D call TRBD1 (6 bases). Germline values: CDR1 MNHEY, CDR2 SMNVEV (reference sequence). The CDR3 runs 15 residues. V dropped 0 bases and J dropped 6 bases, with 15 bases sitting between them.

The chain employs TRBV24-1 and TRBJ2-2; D perhaps matches TRBD1 (5 bases). Germline loops: CDR1 KGHDR, CDR2 SFDVKD. Trimming cost V 3 bases and J 2 bases, with 9 bases left between them. The CDR3 length is 15 residues. The CDR3 sequence: CATSDPRVNTGELFF. In DNA form, the CDR3 reads TGTGCCACCAGTGATCCCAGGGTAAACACCGGGGAGCTGTTTTTT.

The genes are TRBV7-2 and TRBJ2-1; TRBD2 is a possible D gene (7 bases). V was clipped by 5 bases and J by 8 bases, with 19 bases between them. Germline-derived CDR1 and CDR2 are SGHTA and FQGNSA. The CDR3 contains 15 residues. The CDR3 loop reads CASSRRGLLSHEQFF. The DNA of the CDR3 is TGTGCCAGCAGCCGCAGGGGACTACTATCCCATGAGCAGTTCTTC.